The 30 T cell receptor beta chains below come from one sample, sequenced in a study of blood T cell repertoires in COVID-19. Clones were sequenced by immunoSEQ multiplex PCR, and TCRdb holds only the in-frame ones, with some missing. Here the sample spans 200,000 to 250,000 clones, about 84% being singletons. The specimen was PBMCs or T cells enriched from blood (not recorded which). Receptors originate from a woman aged 50 to 60 who had recovered from COVID-19.

J is TRBJ2-3 and V is TRBV7-9, with unresolved D. The CDR3 has 15 amino acids. CDR1 is SEHNR, CDR2 FQNEAQ, per germline (reference sequence). V dropped 5 bases and J dropped 1 base, with 13 bases sitting between them. The CDR3 reads CASSPALLRTDTQYF. The DNA of the CDR3 is TGTGCCAGCAGCCCTGCCCTACTGCGCACAGATACGCAGTATTTT.

The V call is TRBV7-3, the J call TRBJ2-1, with 13 bases fitting TRBD2. This CDR3 region has 15 residues. V shed 5 bases and J 8 bases; nucleotides not matched to a gene: 6. The V gene's germline CDR1 is SGHTA and CDR2 FQGTGA. The CDR3 nucleotides are TGTGCCAGCAGCATTACTAGCGGGAGGGCCGATGAGCAGTTCTTC. It encodes CASSITSGRADEQFF. Full variable domain (rest looked up from reference TRBV7-3 and TRBJ2-1): GAGVSQTPSNKVTEKGKYVELRCDPISGHTALYWYRQSLGQGPEFLIYFQGTGAADDSGLPNDRFFAVRPEGSVSTLKIQRTERGDSAVYLCASSITSGRADEQFFGPGTRLTVL.

The chain has TRBV3-1 (or the pseudogene TRBV3-2) and TRBJ1-6; D remains ambiguous. V was trimmed by 1 base and J by 0 bases, leaving 19 bases between them. The germline CDR1 and CDR2 sequences are LGHDT and YNNKEL (reference sequence). This CDR3 contains 20 residues. CDR3 in amino acids: CASSQGRSGRQSSYNSPLHF. CDR3 DNA: TGTGCCAGCAGCCAAGGCCGGAGCGGCAGGCAGAGCTCCTATAATTCACCCCTCCACTTT.

The chain employs TRBV6-6 and TRBJ1-3, with TRBD1 as a possible D gene (6 bases). Germline V gene data show CDR1 as MNHNY and CDR2 as SVGAGI (reference sequence). Trimming shortened V by 5 bases and J by 0 bases, and 20 bases separated the two germline ends. The CDR3 is 18 amino acids. In nucleotides, the CDR3 is TGTGCCAGCAGTCATCCCAGGGGTAGGACCTCCTCTGGAAACACCATATATTTT. Amino acid sequence: CASSHPRGRTSSGNTIYF.

CDR3 nucleotide sequence: TGTGCCAGCAGCGTAACCGGGACAGGGCTAAGAGAGCAGTACTTC. This encodes CASSVTGTGLREQYF. The chain employs TRBV7-8 and TRBJ2-7, with 9 bases that match TRBD1. The ends lost 5 bases at V and 7 bases at J; junction bases unmatched: 12. The CDR3 has 15 residues. The germline CDR1 and CDR2 sequences are SGHVS and FQNEAQ.

The rearrangement uses TRBV5-6 and TRBJ2-3; 8 nucleotides align to TRBD2. Trimming removed 1 base from V and 1 base from J; junction bases left unmatched: 5. Germline CDR1 is SGHDT and CDR2 is YYEEEE. This CDR3 has 16 amino acids. The CDR3 bases are TGTGCCAGCAGCTTGTCCCCTAGCGGGCGCACAGATACGCAGTATTTT. Residues: CASSLSPSGRTDTQYF.

This sequence joins TRBV9 and TRBJ1-6; D remains unclear. This CDR3 has 15 amino acids. The ends were cut back, 0 bases at V and 6 bases at J, with 10 bases in the middle. Germline V lookup: CDR1 SGDLS, CDR2 YYNGEE. The CDR3 sequence is CASSVEAGSNSPLHF. CDR3 coding DNA: TGTGCCAGCAGCGTAGAGGCAGGATCTAATTCACCCCTCCACTTT. The variable domain in full, completed from reference TRBV9 and TRBJ1-6, reads DSGVTQTPKHLITATGQRVTLRCSPRSGDLSVYWYQQSLDQGLQFLIQYYNGEERAKGNILERFSAQQFPDLHSELNLSSLELGDSALYFCASSVEAGSNSPLHFGNGTRLTVT.

The CDR3 DNA reads TGTGCCAGCAGCGCCGTCGGGGGGCTTACTGAAGCTTTCTTT. This translates into CASSAVGGLTEAFF. The V gene is TRBV6-5, the J gene TRBJ1-1; D is possibly TRBD1 (6 bases). The germline V gene encodes CDR1 MNHEY and CDR2 SVGAGI. This CDR3 comprises 14 residues. Deletions cut 6 bases from V and 5 bases from J, with 16 bases between.

J is TRBJ2-1 and V is TRBV4-2; 10 nucleotides align to TRBD2. With 0 bases clipped from V and 7 bases from J, the junction kept 9 bases outside the gene matches. Per the germline V gene, CDR1 is LGHNA and CDR2 is YNFKEQ. The CDR3 contains 17 residues. CDR3 bases: TGTGCCAGCAGCCAAGAAACCGGGGCTAGCGGGAGAAATGAGCAGTTCTTC. Its translation: CASSQETGASGRNEQFF.

The V call is TRBV18, the J call TRBJ1-4; possible D gene TRBD1, 6 bases. CDR3 length: 14 residues. Per the germline V gene, CDR1 is KGHSH and CDR2 is LQKENI. Trimming took 6 bases from V and 8 from J, leaving 16 bases between them. The CDR3: CASSSGAVGEKLFF. The CDR3 region has the DNA TGTGCCAGCTCCTCAGGGGCCGTTGGCGAAAAACTGTTTTTT. Full variable domain (remainder filled in from reference TRBV18 and TRBJ1-4): NAGVMQNPRHLVRRRGQEARLRCSPMKGHSHVYWYRQLPEEGLKFMVYLQKENIIDESGMPKERFSAEFPKEGPSILRIQQVVRGDSAAYFCASSSGAVGEKLFFGSGTQLSVL.

The rearrangement uses TRBV30 and TRBJ1-1, with D hard to call. CDR1 and CDR2 from the germline V gene are GTSNPN and SVGIG (reference sequence). The CDR3 extends over 13 amino acids. The V and J ends lost 2 bases and 0 bases respectively, with 7 bases between them. The CDR3, as DNA: TGTGCCTGGAGTCAAACAGTGAACACTGAAGCTTTCTTT. Translated, it gives CAWSQTVNTEAFF.

This sequence joins TRBV30 and TRBJ1-2, with D perhaps TRBD1 (6 bases). The V gene's germline CDR1 is GTSNPN and CDR2 SVGIG (reference sequence). The CDR3 totals 12 residues. Trimming pared 2 bases from V and 7 bases from J, leaving 11 bases between. The CDR3 sequence: CAWSFWGPGYTF. CDR3 DNA: TGTGCCTGGAGTTTTTGGGGGCCTGGCTACACCTTC.

The J gene is TRBJ2-3, the V gene TRBV2, with TRBD1 matching 10 bases. Germline V gives CDR1 SNHLY, CDR2 FYNNEI. The CDR3 totals 15 residues. J gave up 2 bases and V 6 bases, and 5 bases lay outside the gene matches. DNA for the CDR3: TGTGCCAGCAGCCTGGGACAGGGGAACACAGATACGCAGTATTTT. This sequence encodes CASSLGQGNTDTQYF.

This clone has a single count. V gene TRBV10-3 combines with J gene TRBJ2-2; D is ambiguous. This CDR3 contains 14 residues. Germline-derived CDR1 and CDR2 are ENHRY and SYGVKD. Trimming pared 3 bases from V and 0 bases from J, leaving 5 bases between. The CDR3 nucleotides are TGTGCCATCAGTGAATCTGCGAACACCGGGGAGCTGTTTTTT. As protein: CAISESANTGELFF.

This chain connects TRBV27 to TRBJ2-1, with 8 bases aligning to TRBD1. V lost 5 bases, J lost 2 bases, and 5 bases stayed unmatched. The CDR3 totals 15 residues. Germline V gene sequence: CDR1 MNHEY, CDR2 SMNVEV (reference sequence). CDR3 residues: CASSPDRAPYNEQFF. CDR3 nucleotide sequence: TGTGCCAGCAGTCCGGACAGGGCCCCCTACAATGAGCAGTTCTTC.

The CDR3 reads CAWGRTGVPLGNQPQHF. CDR3 coding DNA: TGTGCCTGGGGGAGGACAGGGGTTCCTTTAGGCAATCAGCCCCAGCATTTT. The chain has TRBV30 and TRBJ1-5; 9 bases match TRBD1. CDR3 length: 17 amino acids. CDR1 GTSNPN and CDR2 SVGIG come from the germline V gene (reference sequence). The V and J ends lost 5 bases and 2 bases, in that order; junction bases with no gene match: 13. The full variable domain, completed using reference TRBV30 and TRBJ1-5, is SQTIHQWPATLVQPVGSPLSLECTVEGTSNPNLYWYRQAAGRGLQLLFYSVGIGQISSEVPQNLSASRPQDRQFILSSKKLLLSDSGFYLCAWGRTGVPLGNQPQHFGDGTRLSIL.

The chain couples TRBV25-1 to TRBJ2-1; tentatively, D is TRBD2 (5 bases). V gave up 8 bases and J gave up 0 bases, with 11 bases separating them. From germline, CDR1 is MGHDK and CDR2 SYGVNS. This CDR3 is built from 14 residues. The DNA for the CDR3 is TGTGCCAGCCCGCGGGTTAGCTCCTACAATGAGCAGTTCTTC. Amino acid sequence: CASPRVSSYNEQFF.

CDR3 nucleotides: TGTGCCAGTAGTCCTCAGGGGCACCAAGAGACCCAGTACTTC. Translation gives CASSPQGHQETQYF. This chain uses TRBV19 with TRBJ2-5; D possibly corresponds to TRBD1 (6 bases). This CDR3 is built from 14 residues. The germline gives CDR1 LNHDA, CDR2 SQIVND (reference sequence). V lost 5 bases and J 0 bases, leaving 10 bases between the germline ends.

The chain carries TRBV7-2 and TRBJ2-7, with D possibly matching TRBD2 (7 bases). Trimming took off 4 bases at V and 3 bases at J, with 16 bases between the two ends. The CDR3 is made up of 15 amino acids. Looked up from germline, CDR1 is SGHTA and CDR2 is FQGNSA. As DNA, the CDR3 is TGTGCCAGCAGCTCGGCGGCGGGGGCCGTCTACGAGCAGTACTTC. As protein: CASSSAAGAVYEQYF. The full variable domain, its missing parts supplied by reference TRBV7-2 and TRBJ2-7, is GAGVSQSPSNKVTEKGKDVELRCDPISGHTALYWYRQSLGQGLEFLIYFQGNSAPDKSGLPSDRFSAERTGGSVSTLTIQRTQQEDSAVYLCASSSAAGAVYEQYFGPGTRLTVT.

The gene calls are TRBV5-6 and TRBJ2-1; D perhaps matches TRBD1 (8 bases). Germline V gives CDR1 SGHDT, CDR2 YYEEEE. This CDR3 region has 17 residues. Trimming stripped 1 base from V and 1 base from J, with 15 bases between. The CDR3 protein is CASSLWTGTISYNEQFF. CDR3 nucleotide sequence: TGTGCCAGCAGCTTGTGGACAGGGACTATTTCCTACAATGAGCAGTTCTTC.

The chain employs TRBV27 and TRBJ2-1; D perhaps matches TRBD1 (5 bases). Germline V gene lookup returns CDR1 MNHEY and CDR2 SMNVEV (reference sequence). This CDR3 is 14 amino acids long. The V and J ends lost 10 bases and 4 bases respectively, with 17 bases between them. CDR3 protein: CAIGSQQAYNEQFF. CDR3 sequence (DNA): TGTGCCATCGGTTCACAACAGGCTTACAATGAGCAGTTCTTC.

This clone came up once. This chain links TRBV12-3 or TRBV12-4 with TRBJ1-2, with 9 bases identical to TRBD1. V dropped 6 bases and J dropped 4; count of bases not matched to a gene: 3. CDR3 size: 13 residues. The CDR3 is CASSWTGAYGYTF. In nucleotides, the CDR3 is TGTGCCAGCAGCTGGACAGGGGCCTATGGCTACACCTTC.

The rearrangement uses TRBV4-3 and TRBJ2-7; 7 nucleotides agree with TRBD2. CDR1 and CDR2 from the germline V gene are LGHNA and YSLEER. V trimming: 1 base; J trimming: 2 bases; junction bases outside the gene matches: 2. The CDR3 loop spans 14 amino acids. CDR3 bases: TGCGCCAGCAGCCAAGGAGCGGGAACCTACGAGCAGTACTTC. Its translation is CASSQGAGTYEQYF.

This chain joins TRBV7-2 and TRBJ2-2; D is possibly TRBD2 (6 bases). CDR1 SGHTA and CDR2 FQGNSA come from the germline V gene. Trimming removed 5 bases from V and 0 bases from J, with 19 bases in between. CDR3 length: 18 residues. CDR3 bases: TGTGCCAGCAGCAATTACATCGCGGGAATTACGAACACCGGGGAGCTGTTTTTT. This codes for CASSNYIAGITNTGELFF.

The chain has TRBV19 and TRBJ2-7; 10 bases match TRBD1. The CDR3 runs to 16 residues. V gave up 5 bases and J gave up 5 bases; unmatched junction bases: 12. CDR1 is LNHDA, CDR2 SQIVND, per germline (reference sequence). The CDR3 sequence: CASSGPGDRGLNEQYF. CDR3 nucleotide sequence: TGTGCCAGTAGTGGGCCGGGGGACAGGGGATTGAACGAGCAGTACTTC.

The rearrangement uses TRBV4-1 and TRBJ2-7; D is ambiguous. CDR1 and CDR2 (germline): MGHRA, YSYEKL. V was trimmed by 0 bases and J by 0 bases, leaving 6 bases between them. CDR3 length equals 14 residues. The CDR3 here is CASSQDPVSYEQYF. DNA for the CDR3: TGCGCCAGCAGCCAAGATCCAGTCTCCTACGAGCAGTACTTC.

This chain joins TRBV3-1 (or the pseudogene TRBV3-2) and TRBJ1-2, with TRBD1 identical over 7 bases. The J segment lost 6 bases and the V segment lost 5 bases, leaving 12 bases of the junction unmatched. CDR1 and CDR2 (germline): LGHDT, YNNKEL (reference sequence). This CDR3 has 15 amino acids. This CDR3 is CASSSSGQVYDGYTF. The CDR3 DNA sequence: TGTGCCAGCAGCTCTTCCGGACAGGTCTACGATGGCTACACCTTC.

J is TRBJ2-4 and V is TRBV18, with a possible D match to TRBD1 (5 bases). The length of the CDR3 is 13 residues. Trimming shortened V by 6 bases and J by 9 bases, and 15 bases separated the two germline ends. CDR1 is KGHSH and CDR2 is LQKENI in the germline V gene. The CDR3 protein is CASSTSRAGIQYF. The CDR3 nucleotides read TGTGCCAGCTCCACCAGCAGGGCCGGCATTCAGTACTTC.

This CDR3 reads CASSLPGLQGGNEQFF. DNA of the CDR3: TGTGCCAGCAGCCTCCCGGGACTGCAAGGCGGCAATGAGCAGTTCTTC. V usage is TRBV3-1 (or the pseudogene TRBV3-2) and J usage is TRBJ2-1; possibly TRBD2 for D (6 bases). V was clipped by 4 bases and J by 6 bases, with 19 bases between them. The CDR3 is made up of 16 amino acids. Germline lookup yields CDR1 LGHDT and CDR2 YNNKEL (reference sequence).

This chain links TRBV19 with TRBJ2-1; 9 nucleotides align to TRBD2. Germline V lookup: CDR1 LNHDA, CDR2 SQIVND (reference sequence). With V trimmed by 3 bases and J by 8 bases, 5 bases remained unmatched. The CDR3 is 14 residues long. The CDR3 bases are TGTGCCAGTAGTATGGCGCTAGCGGGATATGAGCAGTTCTTC. It specifies CASSMALAGYEQFF. The full variable domain, its missing parts supplied by reference TRBV19 and TRBJ2-1, is DGGITQSPKYLFRKEGQNVTLSCEQNLNHDAMYWYRQDPGQGLRLIYYSQIVNDFQKGDIAEGYSVSREKKESFPLTVTSAQKNPTAFYLCASSMALAGYEQFFGPGTRLTVL.